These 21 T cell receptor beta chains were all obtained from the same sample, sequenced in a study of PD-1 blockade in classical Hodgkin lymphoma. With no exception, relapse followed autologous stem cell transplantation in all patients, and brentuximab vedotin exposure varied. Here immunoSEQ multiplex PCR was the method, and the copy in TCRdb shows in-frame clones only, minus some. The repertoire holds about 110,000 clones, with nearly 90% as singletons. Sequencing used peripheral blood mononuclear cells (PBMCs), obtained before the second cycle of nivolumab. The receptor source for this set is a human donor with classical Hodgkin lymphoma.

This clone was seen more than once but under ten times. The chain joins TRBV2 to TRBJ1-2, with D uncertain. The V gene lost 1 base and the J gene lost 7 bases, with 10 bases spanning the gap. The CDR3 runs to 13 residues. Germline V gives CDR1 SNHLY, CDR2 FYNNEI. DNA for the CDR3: TGTGCCAGCAGTGAAGAGAGGGCCTCTGGCTACACCTTC. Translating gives CASSEERASGYTF.

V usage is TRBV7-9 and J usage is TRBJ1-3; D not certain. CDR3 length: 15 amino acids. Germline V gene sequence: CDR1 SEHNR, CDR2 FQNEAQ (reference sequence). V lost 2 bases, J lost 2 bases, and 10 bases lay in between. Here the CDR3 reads CASSLSGFTGNTIYF. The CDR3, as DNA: TGTGCCAGCAGCTTATCGGGTTTTACTGGAAACACCATATATTTT. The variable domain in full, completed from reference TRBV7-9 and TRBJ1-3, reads DTGVSQNPRHKITKRGQNVTFRCDPISEHNRLYWYRQTLGQGPEFLTYFQNEAQLEKSRLLSDRFSAERPKGSFSTLEIQRTEQGDSAMYLCASSLSGFTGNTIYFGEGSWLTVV.

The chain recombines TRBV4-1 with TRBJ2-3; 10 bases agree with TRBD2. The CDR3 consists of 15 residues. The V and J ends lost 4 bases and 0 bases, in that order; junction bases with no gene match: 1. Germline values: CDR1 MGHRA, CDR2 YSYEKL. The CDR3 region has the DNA TGCGCCAGCAGCCCACTAGCGGGGAGCACAGATACGCAGTATTTT. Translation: CASSPLAGSTDTQYF.

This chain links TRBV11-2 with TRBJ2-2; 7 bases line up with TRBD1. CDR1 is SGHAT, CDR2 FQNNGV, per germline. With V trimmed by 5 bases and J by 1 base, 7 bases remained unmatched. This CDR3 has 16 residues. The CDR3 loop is CASSGTGTVNTGELFF. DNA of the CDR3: TGTGCCAGCAGCGGAACCGGGACAGTGAACACCGGGGAGCTGTTTTTT.

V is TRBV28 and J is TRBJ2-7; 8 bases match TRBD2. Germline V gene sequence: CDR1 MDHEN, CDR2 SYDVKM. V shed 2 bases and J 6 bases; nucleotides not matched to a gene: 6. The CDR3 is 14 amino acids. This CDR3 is CASSLPLTSGEQYF. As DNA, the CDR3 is TGTGCCAGCAGTTTACCCCTAACTAGCGGCGAGCAGTACTTC.

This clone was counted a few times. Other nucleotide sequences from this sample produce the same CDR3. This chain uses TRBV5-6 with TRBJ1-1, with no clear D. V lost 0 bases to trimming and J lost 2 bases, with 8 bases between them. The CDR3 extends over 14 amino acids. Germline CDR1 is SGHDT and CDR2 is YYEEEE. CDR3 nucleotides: TGTGCCAGCAGCTTGGTAGGCGGAAACACTGAAGCTTTCTTT. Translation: CASSLVGGNTEAFF.

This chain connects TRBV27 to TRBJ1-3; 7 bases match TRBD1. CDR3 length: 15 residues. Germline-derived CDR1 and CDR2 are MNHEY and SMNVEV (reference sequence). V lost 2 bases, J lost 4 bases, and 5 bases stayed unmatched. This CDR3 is CASSLEGAAGNTIYF. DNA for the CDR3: TGTGCCAGCAGTTTAGAGGGGGCCGCGGGAAACACCATATATTTT.

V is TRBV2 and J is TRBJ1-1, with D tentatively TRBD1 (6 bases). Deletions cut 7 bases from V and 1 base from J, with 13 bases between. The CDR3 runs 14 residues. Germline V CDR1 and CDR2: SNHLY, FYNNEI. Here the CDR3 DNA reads TGTGCCAGCATTGAGGGGGGCTGGAACACTGAAGCTTTCTTT. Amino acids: CASIEGGWNTEAFF.

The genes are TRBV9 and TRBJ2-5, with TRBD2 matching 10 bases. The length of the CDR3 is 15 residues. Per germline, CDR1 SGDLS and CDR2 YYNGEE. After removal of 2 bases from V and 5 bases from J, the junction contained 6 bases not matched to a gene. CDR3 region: CASSVSGRAWETQYF. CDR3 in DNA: TGTGCCAGCAGCGTGAGCGGGAGGGCCTGGGAGACCCAGTACTTC.

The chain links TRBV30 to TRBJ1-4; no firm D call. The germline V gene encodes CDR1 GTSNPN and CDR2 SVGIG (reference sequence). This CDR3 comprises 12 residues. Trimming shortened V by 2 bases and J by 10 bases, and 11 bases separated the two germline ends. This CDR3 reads CAWSTTAGKLFF. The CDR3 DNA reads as TGTGCCTGGAGTACAACAGCGGGAAAACTGTTTTTT.

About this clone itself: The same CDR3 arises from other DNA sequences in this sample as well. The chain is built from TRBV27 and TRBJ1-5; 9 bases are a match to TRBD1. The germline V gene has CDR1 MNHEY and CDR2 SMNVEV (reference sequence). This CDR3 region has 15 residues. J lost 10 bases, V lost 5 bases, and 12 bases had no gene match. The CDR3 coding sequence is TGTGCCAGCAGTCAATGGGGAGACAGGGGGGGACCCCAGCATTTT. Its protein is CASSQWGDRGGPQHF.

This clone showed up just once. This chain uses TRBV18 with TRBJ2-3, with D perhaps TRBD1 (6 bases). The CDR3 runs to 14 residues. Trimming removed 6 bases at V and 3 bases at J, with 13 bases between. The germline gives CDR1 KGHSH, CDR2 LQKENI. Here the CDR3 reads CASSGQGLTDTQYF. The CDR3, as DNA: TGTGCCAGCTCCGGGCAGGGGTTAACAGATACGCAGTATTTT.

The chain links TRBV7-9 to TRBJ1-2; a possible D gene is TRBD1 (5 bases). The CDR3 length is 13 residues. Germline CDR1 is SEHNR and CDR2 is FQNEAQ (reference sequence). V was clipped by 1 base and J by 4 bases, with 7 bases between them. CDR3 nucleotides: TGTGCCAGCAGCTTAGAAGGGGCCTATGGCTACACCTTC. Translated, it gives CASSLEGAYGYTF. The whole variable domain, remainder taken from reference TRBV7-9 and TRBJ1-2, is DTGVSQNPRHKITKRGQNVTFRCDPISEHNRLYWYRQTLGQGPEFLTYFQNEAQLEKSRLLSDRFSAERPKGSFSTLEIQRTEQGDSAMYLCASSLEGAYGYTFGSGTRLTVV.

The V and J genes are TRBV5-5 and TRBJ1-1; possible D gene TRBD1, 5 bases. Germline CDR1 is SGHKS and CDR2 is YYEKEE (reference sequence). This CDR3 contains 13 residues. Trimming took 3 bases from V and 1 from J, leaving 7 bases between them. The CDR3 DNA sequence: TGTGCCAGCAGCTATACAGGGAACACTGAAGCTTTCTTT. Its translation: CASSYTGNTEAFF. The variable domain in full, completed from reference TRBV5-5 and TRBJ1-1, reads DAGVTQSPTHLIKTRGQQVTLRCSPISGHKSVSWYQQVLGQGPQFIFQYYEKEERGRGNFPDRFSARQFPNYSSELNVNALLLGDSALYLCASSYTGNTEAFFGQGTRLTVV.

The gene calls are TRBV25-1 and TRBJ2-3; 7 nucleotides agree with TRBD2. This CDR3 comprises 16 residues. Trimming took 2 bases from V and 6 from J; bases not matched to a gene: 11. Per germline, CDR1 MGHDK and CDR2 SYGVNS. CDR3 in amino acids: CASSEKGRRGTDTQYF. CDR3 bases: TGTGCCAGCAGTGAAAAGGGCAGGCGGGGGACCGATACGCAGTATTTT.

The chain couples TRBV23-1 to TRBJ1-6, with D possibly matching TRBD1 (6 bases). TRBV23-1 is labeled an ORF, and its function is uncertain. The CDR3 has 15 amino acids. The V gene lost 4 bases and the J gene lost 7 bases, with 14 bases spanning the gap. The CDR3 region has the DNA TGCGCCAGCAGTCCCCACCGGGACATAAATTCACCCCTCCACTTT. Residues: CASSPHRDINSPLHF.

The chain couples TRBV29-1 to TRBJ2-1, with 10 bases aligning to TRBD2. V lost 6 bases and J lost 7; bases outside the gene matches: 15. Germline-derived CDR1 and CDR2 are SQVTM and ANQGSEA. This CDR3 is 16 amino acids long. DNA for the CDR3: TGCAGCGTAGAAAGACTAGCGGGCTTCAGGGTGAATGAGCAGTTCTTC. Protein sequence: CSVERLAGFRVNEQFF.

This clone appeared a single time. CDR3 sequence (DNA): TGTGCCAGCAGCTTGCATGCTAGCAATCAGCCCCAGCATTTT. This translates into CASSLHASNQPQHF. V is TRBV5-5 and J is TRBJ1-5, with D hard to call. The CDR3 consists of 14 residues. CDR1 and CDR2 (germline): SGHKS, YYEKEE (reference sequence). Trimming stripped 1 base from V and 0 bases from J, with 5 bases between.

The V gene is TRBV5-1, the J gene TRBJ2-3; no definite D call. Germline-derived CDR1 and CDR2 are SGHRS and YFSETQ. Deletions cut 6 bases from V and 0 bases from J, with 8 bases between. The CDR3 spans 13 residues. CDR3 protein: CASNTASTDTQYF. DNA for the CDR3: TGCGCCAGCAACACTGCTAGCACAGATACGCAGTATTTT. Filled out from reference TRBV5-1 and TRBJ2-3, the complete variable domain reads KAGVTQTPRYLIKTRGQQVTLSCSPISGHRSVSWYQQTPGQGLQFLFEYFSETQRNKGNFPGRFSGRQFSNSRSEMNVSTLELGDSALYLCASNTASTDTQYFGPGTRLTVL.

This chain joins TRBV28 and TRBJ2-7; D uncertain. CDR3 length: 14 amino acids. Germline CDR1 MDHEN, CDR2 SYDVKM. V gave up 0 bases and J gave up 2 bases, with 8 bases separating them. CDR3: CASSLWTETYEQYF. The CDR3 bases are TGTGCCAGCAGTTTATGGACGGAGACCTACGAGCAGTACTTC.

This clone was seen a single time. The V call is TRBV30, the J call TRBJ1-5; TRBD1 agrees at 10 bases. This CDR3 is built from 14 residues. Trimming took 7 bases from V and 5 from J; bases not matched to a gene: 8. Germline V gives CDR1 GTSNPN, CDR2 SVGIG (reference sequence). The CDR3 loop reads CASTGGLGDQPQHF. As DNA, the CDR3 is TGTGCCTCGACAGGGGGCTTGGGAGATCAGCCCCAGCATTTT.